This TCR beta chain was profiled in a study of blood T cell repertoires in COVID-19. Background on the study: Acute and convalescent COVID-19 specimens originated in the United States, Italy and Spain.

Trimming took off 6 bases at V and 5 bases at J, with 10 bases between the two ends. Germline CDR1 is SNHLY and CDR2 is FYNNEI. This CDR3 contains 12 residues. Generated by immunoSEQ multiplex PCR, the TCRdb table keeps only in-frame clones and is missing some. The repertoire holds 240,000 or so clones, with under 85% as singletons. Sample: peripheral blood. This receptor was taken from a man aged 30-40 years who had recovered from COVID-19. The chain employs TRBV2 and TRBJ2-5; the D is unclear. The CDR3 DNA reads as TGTGCCAGCAGGGCAGAAGTGGAGACCCAGTACTTC. It translates to CASRAEVETQYF.